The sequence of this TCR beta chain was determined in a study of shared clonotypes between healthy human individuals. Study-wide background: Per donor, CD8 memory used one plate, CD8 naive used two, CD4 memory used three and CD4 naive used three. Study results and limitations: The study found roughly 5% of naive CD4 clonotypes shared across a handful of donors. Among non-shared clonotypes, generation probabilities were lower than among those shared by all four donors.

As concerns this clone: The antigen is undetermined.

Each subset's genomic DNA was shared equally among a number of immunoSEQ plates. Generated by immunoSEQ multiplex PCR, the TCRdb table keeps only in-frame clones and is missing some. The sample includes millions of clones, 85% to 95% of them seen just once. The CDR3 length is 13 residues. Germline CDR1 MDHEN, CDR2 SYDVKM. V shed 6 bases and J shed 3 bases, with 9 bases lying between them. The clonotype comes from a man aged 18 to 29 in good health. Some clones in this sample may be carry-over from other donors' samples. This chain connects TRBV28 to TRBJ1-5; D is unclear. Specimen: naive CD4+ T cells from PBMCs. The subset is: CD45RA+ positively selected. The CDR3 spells CASRPDPNQPQHF. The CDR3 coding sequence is TGTGCCAGCAGACCGGATCCCAATCAGCCCCAGCATTTT.